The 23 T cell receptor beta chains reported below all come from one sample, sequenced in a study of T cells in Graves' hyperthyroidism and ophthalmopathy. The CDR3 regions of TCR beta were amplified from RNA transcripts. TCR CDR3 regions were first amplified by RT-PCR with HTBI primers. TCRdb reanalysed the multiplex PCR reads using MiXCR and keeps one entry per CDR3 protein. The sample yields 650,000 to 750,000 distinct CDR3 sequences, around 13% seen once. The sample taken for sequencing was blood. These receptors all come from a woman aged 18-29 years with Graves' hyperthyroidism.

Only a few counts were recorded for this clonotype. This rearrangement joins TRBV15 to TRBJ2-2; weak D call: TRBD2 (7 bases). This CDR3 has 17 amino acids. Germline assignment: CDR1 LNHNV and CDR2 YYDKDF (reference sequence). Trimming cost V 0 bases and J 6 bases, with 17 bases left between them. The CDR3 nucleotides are TGTGCCACCAGCAGAGATCATGGCGGAGGGGGGGCCGGGGAGCTGTTTTTT. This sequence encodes CATSRDHGGGGAGELFF.

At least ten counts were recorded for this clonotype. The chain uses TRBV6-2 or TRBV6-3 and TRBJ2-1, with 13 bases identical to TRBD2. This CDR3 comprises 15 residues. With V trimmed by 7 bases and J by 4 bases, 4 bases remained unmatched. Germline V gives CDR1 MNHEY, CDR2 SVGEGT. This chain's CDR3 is CASIKLAGGYNEQFF. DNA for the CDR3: TGTGCCAGCATCAAACTAGCGGGAGGGTACAATGAGCAGTTCTTC.

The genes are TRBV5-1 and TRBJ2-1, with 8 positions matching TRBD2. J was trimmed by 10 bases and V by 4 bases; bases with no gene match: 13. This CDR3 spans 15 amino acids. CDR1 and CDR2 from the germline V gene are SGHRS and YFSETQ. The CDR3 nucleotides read TGCGCCAGCAGCCCTTACCCGGGACTAGGCTGGGAGCAGTTCTTC. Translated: CASSPYPGLGWEQFF.

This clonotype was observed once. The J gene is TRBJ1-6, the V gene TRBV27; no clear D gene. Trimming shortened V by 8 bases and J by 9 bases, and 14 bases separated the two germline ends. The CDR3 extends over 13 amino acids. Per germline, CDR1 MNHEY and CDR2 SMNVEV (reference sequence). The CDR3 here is CASGILGGSPLHF. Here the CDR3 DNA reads TGTGCCAGCGGCATTCTCGGAGGTTCACCCCTCCACTTT.

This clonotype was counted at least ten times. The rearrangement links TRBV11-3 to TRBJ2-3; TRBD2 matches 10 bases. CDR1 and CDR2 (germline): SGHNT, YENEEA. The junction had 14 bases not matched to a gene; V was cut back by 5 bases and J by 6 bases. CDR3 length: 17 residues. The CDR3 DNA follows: TGTGCCAGCAGCCCAGAGCCCCTAGCGGGAGTTATCGATACGCAGTATTTT. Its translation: CASSPEPLAGVIDTQYF.

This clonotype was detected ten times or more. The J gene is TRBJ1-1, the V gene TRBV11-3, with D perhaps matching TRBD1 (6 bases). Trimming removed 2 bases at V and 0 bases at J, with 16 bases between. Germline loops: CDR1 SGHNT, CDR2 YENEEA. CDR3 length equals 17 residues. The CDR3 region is CASSLQGRWEMNTEAFF. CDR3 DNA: TGTGCCAGCAGCTTACAGGGGCGGTGGGAGATGAACACTGAAGCTTTCTTT.

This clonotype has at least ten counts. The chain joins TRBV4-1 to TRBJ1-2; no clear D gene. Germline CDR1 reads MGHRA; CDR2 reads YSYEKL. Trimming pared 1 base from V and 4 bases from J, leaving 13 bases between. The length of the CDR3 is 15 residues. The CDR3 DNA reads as TGCGCCAGCAGCCAAGGATCGGCCGGCCTCTATGGCTACACCTTC. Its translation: CASSQGSAGLYGYTF.

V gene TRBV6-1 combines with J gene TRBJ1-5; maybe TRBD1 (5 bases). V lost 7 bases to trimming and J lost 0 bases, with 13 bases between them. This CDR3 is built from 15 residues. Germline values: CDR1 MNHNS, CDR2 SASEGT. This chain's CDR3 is CASIRDGYSNQPQHF. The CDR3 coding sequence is TGTGCCAGCATCCGGGACGGTTATAGCAATCAGCCCCAGCATTTT.

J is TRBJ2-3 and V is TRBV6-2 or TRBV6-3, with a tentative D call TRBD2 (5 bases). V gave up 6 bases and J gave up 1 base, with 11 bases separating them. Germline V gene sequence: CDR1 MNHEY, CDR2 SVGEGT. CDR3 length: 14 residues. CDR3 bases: TGTGCCAGCAGAGCGGCGTGGGGCACAGATACGCAGTATTTT. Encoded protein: CASRAAWGTDTQYF.

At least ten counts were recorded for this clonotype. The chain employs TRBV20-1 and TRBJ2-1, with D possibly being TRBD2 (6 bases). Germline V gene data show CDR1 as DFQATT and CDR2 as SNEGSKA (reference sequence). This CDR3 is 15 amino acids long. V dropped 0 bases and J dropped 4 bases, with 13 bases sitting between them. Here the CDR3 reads CSARETSRGYNEQFF. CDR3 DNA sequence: TGCAGTGCTAGAGAAACTAGCCGGGGGTACAATGAGCAGTTCTTC.

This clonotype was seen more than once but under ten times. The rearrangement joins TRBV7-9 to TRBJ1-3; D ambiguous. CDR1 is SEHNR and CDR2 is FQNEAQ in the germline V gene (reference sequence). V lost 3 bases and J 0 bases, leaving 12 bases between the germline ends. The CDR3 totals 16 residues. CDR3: CASSFRSPSSGNTIYF. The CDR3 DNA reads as TGTGCCAGCAGCTTTAGAAGTCCCTCCTCTGGAAACACCATATATTTT.

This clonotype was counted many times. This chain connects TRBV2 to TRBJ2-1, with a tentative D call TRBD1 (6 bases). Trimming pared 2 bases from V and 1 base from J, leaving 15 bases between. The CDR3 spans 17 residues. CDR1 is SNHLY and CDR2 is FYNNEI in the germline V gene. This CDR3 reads CASSEPDGQISYNEQFF. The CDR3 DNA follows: TGTGCCAGCAGTGAACCCGACGGACAGATTTCCTACAATGAGCAGTTCTTC. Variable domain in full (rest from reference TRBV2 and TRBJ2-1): EPEVTQTPSHQVTQMGQEVILRCVPISNHLYFYWYRQILGQKVEFLVSFYNNEISEKSEIFDDQFSVERPDGSNFTLKIRSTKLEDSAMYFCASSEPDGQISYNEQFFGPGTRLTVL.

The CDR3, as DNA: TGCGCCAGCAGCTTGCGGACTAGAGGGAAGATAGAGACCCAGTACTTC. It encodes CASSLRTRGKIETQYF. The chain is built from TRBV5-1 and TRBJ2-5; 7 nucleotides agree with TRBD2. Trimming removed 1 base from V and 4 bases from J; junction bases left unmatched: 10. This CDR3 comprises 16 residues. Per germline, CDR1 SGHRS and CDR2 YFSETQ.

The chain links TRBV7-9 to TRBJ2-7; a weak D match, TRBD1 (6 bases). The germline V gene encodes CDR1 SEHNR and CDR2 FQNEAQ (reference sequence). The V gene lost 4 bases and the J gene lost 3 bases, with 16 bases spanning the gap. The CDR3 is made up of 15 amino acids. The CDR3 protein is CASSSTGQRIYEQYF. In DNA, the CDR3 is TGTGCCAGCAGCTCCACAGGGCAGAGGATCTACGAGCAGTACTTC. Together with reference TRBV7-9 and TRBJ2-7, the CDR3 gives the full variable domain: DTGVSQNPRHKITKRGQNVTFRCDPISEHNRLYWYRQTLGQGPEFLTYFQNEAQLEKSRLLSDRFSAERPKGSFSTLEIQRTEQGDSAMYLCASSSTGQRIYEQYFGPGTRLTVT.

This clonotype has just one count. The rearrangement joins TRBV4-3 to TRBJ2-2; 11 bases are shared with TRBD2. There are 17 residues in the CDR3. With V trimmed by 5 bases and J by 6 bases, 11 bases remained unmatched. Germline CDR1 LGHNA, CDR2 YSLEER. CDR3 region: CASSVTSGSVSAGELFF. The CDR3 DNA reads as TGCGCCAGCAGCGTCACTAGCGGGAGTGTCTCGGCCGGGGAGCTGTTTTTT.

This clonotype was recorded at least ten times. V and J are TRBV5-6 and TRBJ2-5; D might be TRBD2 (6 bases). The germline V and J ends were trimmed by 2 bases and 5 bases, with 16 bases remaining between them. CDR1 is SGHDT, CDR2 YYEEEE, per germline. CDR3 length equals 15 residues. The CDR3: CASSLRELGGETQYF. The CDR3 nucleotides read TGTGCCAGCAGCTTACGGGAGTTGGGCGGGGAGACCCAGTACTTC.

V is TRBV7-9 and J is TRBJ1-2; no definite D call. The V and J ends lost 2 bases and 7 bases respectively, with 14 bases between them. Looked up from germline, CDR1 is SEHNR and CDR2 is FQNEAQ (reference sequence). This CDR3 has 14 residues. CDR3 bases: TGTGCCAGCAGCTTACCACTCCCGACGAGTGGCTACACCTTC. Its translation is CASSLPLPTSGYTF.

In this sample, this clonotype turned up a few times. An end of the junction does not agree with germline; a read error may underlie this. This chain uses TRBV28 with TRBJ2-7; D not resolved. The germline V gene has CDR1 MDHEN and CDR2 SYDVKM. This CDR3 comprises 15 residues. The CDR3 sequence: CASSLLRFLSYGQYF. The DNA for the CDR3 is TGTGCCAGCAGTTTGTTGCGGTTCCTCTCCTACGGGCAGTACTTC.

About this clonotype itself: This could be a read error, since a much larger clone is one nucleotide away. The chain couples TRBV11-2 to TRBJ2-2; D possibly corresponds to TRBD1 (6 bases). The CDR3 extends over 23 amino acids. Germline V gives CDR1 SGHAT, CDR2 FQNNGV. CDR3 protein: CPSSPRTGPGVGAREISGGELFF. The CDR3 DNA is TGTCCCAGCAGCCCGCGAACAGGGCCAGGGGTTGGGGCGAGAGAGATCAGTGGCGGGGAGCTGTTTTTT.

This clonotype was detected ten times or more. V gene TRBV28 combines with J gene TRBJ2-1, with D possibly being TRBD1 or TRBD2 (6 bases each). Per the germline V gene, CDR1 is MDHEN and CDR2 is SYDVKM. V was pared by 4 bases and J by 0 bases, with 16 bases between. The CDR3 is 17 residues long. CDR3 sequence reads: CASSSPGAGSSYNEQFF. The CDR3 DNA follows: TGTGCCAGCAGTTCCCCGGGGGCGGGGAGCTCCTACAATGAGCAGTTCTTC.

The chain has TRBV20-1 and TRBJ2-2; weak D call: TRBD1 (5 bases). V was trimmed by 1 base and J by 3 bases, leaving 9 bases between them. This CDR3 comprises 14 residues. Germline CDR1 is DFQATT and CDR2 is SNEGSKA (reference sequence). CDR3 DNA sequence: TGCAGTGCTAGAGCCCCCAGGGACACCGGGGAGCTGTTTTTT. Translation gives CSARAPRDTGELFF.

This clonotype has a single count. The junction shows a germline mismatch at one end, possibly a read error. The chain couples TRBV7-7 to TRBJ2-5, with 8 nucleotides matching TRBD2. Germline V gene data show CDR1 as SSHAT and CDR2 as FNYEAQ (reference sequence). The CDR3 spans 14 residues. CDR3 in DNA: TGTGCTAGCAGCTTAGCGGGGCCCGTGGAGACCCAGTACTTC. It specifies CASSLAGPVETQYF.

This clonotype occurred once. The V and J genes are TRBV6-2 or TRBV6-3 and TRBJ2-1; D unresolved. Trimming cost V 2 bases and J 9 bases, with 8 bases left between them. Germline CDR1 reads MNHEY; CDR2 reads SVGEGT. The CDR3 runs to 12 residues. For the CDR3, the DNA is TGTGCCAGCAGTTACAAGACTTCTGAGCAGTTCTTC. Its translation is CASSYKTSEQFF.